This is a list of T cell receptor beta chains from one sample in a study of T cell therapy after organ transplantation. Sequencing was performed with immunoSEQ multiplex PCR; in TCRdb, only in-frame clones are kept and a portion is missing. The sample holds around 19,000 clones; over 80% are singletons and the top ten take 36%. No antigen is known for these receptors. Specimen: CD8+ T cells from blood, collected after autologous CMV-specific T cell therapy. Every receptor here comes from a human patient who had received a solid organ transplant and had CMV disease. The graft donor may account for some of the T cells. Each CDR3 is given with its conserved first and last residue. Each record gives: J gene, D gene, clone size, V gene, CDR3 DNA, CDR3 protein. The D gene is left open where the match is weak. Rows may omit the clone size; those that give it use once, few, many or a size class.

TRBJ1-1 | - | - | TRBV5-4 | TGTGCCAGCAGCTTTGGGGGAGCTGAAGCTTTCTTT | CASSFGGAEAFF
TRBJ2-2 | - | - | TRBV19 | TGTGCCAGTAGTCTTTTAGGGAACACCGGGGAGCTGTTTTTT | CASSLLGNTGELFF
TRBJ1-2 | - | - | TRBV6-1 | TGTGGCGGAGATGGCTACACCTTC | CGGDGYTF
TRBJ1-2 | - | - | TRBV4-3 | TGCGCCAGCAGCTTGGACAGTGGTGGCTACACCTTC | CASSLDSGGYTF
TRBJ2-2 | - | once | TRBV7-9 | TGTGCCAGCAGCCCAGCAGGGGCCGGGGAGCTGTTTTTT | CASSPAGAGELFF
TRBJ2-1 | - | few | TRBV6-5 | TGTGCCAGCAGTTACTGGGGGGCGGGAAATGAGCAGTTCTTC | CASSYWGAGNEQFF
TRBJ2-4 | TRBD1 | - | TRBV4-1 | TGCGCCAGCAGCCAACCACCGGGACAGGGGGCTTTCATTCAGTACTTC | CASSQPPGQGAFIQYF
TRBJ1-2 | - | - | TRBV4-1 | TGCGCCAGCAGCCAAATTCACGGGGACTATGGCTACACCTTC | CASSQIHGDYGYTF
TRBJ2-7 | - | few | TRBV7-9 | TGTGCCAGCAGCTTGACTGGGACCTTCGATGGGTACTTC | CASSLTGTFDGYF
TRBJ2-7 | - | once | TRBV14 | TGTGCCAGCAGCCCCGGTCCCGGGGCTCGATACGAGCAGTACTTC | CASSPGPGARYEQYF
TRBJ2-5 | - | once | TRBV7-3 | TGTGCCAGCAGCTTAGATGGAGAGACCCAGTACTTC | CASSLDGETQYF
TRBJ2-7 | - | - | TRBV10-2 | TGCGCCAGCAGAGACACAGGGTCCGGGCAGTACTTC | CASRDTGSGQYF
TRBJ2-1 | - | once | TRBV6-4 | TGTGCCAGCAGTGACTTGCAGGGGGGGTACAATGAGCAGTTCTTC | CASSDLQGGYNEQFF
TRBJ2-5 | - | - | TRBV4-1 | TGCGCCAGCAGCCCGTCAGGGAGCCAAGAGACCCAGTACTTC | CASSPSGSQETQYF
TRBJ2-3 | - | once | TRBV6-4 | TGTGCCAGCAGTGAGTATGGGAACACAGATACGCAGTATTTT | CASSEYGNTDTQYF
TRBJ2-7 | - | - | TRBV5-4 | TGTGCCAGCAGCTTGGGGCTCGGGGACGAGCAGTACTTC | CASSLGLGDEQYF
TRBJ1-1 | - | medium-sized | TRBV6-5 | TGTGCCAGCAGTTCGGACAGCTTCAACACTGAAGCTTTCTTT | CASSSDSFNTEAFF
TRBJ1-1 | - | - | TRBV7-9 | TGTGCCAGCTCTTCCATTGGGACTGAAGCTTTCTTT | CASSSIGTEAFF
TRBJ1-4 | TRBD1 | - | TRBV6-6 | TGTGCCAGCAGTTCGACAGGGCCTAATGAAAAACTGTTTTTT | CASSSTGPNEKLFF
TRBJ2-7 | - | - | TRBV4-1 | TGCGCCAGCAGCCAAGATGAGACGGACTACGAGCAGTACTTC | CASSQDETDYEQYF
TRBJ2-7 | - | - | TRBV4-1 | TGCGCCAGCAGCCAAGGGCAGGGAAGGTTCTACGAGCAGTACTTC | CASSQGQGRFYEQYF
TRBJ1-5 | - | - | TRBV28 | TGTGCCAGCAGCCCGCCTGGGATTCAGCCCCAGCATTTT | CASSPPGIQPQHF
TRBJ2-1 | - | - | TRBV4-1 | TGCGCCAGCAGCCCTAGGGGTGGGGGGGCTTTAGACAATGAGCAGTTCTTC | CASSPRGGGALDNEQFF
TRBJ2-1 | - | - | TRBV25-1 | TGTGCCAGCAGTGAATCGTCCGTTTACAATGAGCAGTTCTTC | CASSESSVYNEQFF
TRBJ1-1 | - | - | TRBV15 | TGTGCCACCAGCATTCAGGTCAACACTGAAGCTTTCTTT | CATSIQVNTEAFF
TRBJ1-1 | - | - | TRBV6-5 | TGTGCCAGCAGTTTCCGGGTATTCTCCACTGAAGCTTTCTTT | CASSFRVFSTEAFF
TRBJ2-1 | - | - | TRBV28 | TGTGCCAGCAGTTTATCCGGGATACAGGGCGTGCAGTTCTTC | CASSLSGIQGVQFF
TRBJ2-7 | TRBD1 | - | TRBV19 | TGTGCCAGTAGTATAGATCTAGTGGCAGGGGGAGCGTACGAGCAGTACTTC | CASSIDLVAGGAYEQYF
TRBJ2-7 | TRBD1 | medium-sized | TRBV19 | TGTGCCAGTAGTATCGGGACAGGGGGTTATTACGAGCAGTACTTC | CASSIGTGGYYEQYF
TRBJ1-2 | - | - | TRBV10-2 | TGCGCCAGCAGGGACGGAGCTAACTATGGCTACACCTTC | CASRDGANYGYTF
TRBJ2-7 | - | - | TRBV5-1 | TGCGCCAGCAGCTTGGAAGGGTACGAGCAGTACTTC | CASSLEGYEQYF
TRBJ1-5 | - | - | TRBV28 | TGTGCCAGCAGCCCAGGGGTGGAGCCCCAGCATTTT | CASSPGVEPQHF
TRBJ2-4 | - | - | TRBV27 | TGTGCCAGCAGTCAAGGGACGAACATTCAGTACTTC | CASSQGTNIQYF
TRBJ2-5 | - | - | TRBV4-1 | TGCGCCAGCAGCGAAGGACGGCTTAATAACCAAGAGACCCAGTACTTC | CASSEGRLNNQETQYF
TRBJ2-2 | - | - | TRBV4-1 | TGCGCCAGCAGCAGGACAGTTAACACCGGGGAGCTGTTTTTT | CASSRTVNTGELFF
TRBJ2-1 | TRBD1 | - | TRBV13 | TGTGCCAGCAGCTCCCCCACAGGACAGGGTCTAAAGTACTACAATGAGCAGTTCTTC | CASSSPTGQGLKYYNEQFF
TRBJ2-1 | - | once | TRBV6-5 | TGTGCCAGCAGCCCTATCTACAATGAGCAGTTCTTC | CASSPIYNEQFF
TRBJ2-7 | - | - | TRBV5-1 | TGCGCCAGCAGCTTGTCAGGCATCTACGAGCAGTACTTC | CASSLSGIYEQYF
TRBJ2-2 | - | - | TRBV12-5 | TGTGCTAGTGGTTTGCTTTACACCGGGGAGCTGTTTTTT | CASGLLYTGELFF
TRBJ1-5 | - | - | TRBV7-8 | TGTGCCAGCAGCGTCGGACTCATGCCCCAGCATTTT | CASSVGLMPQHF
TRBJ2-7 | TRBD1 | few | TRBV5-6 | TGTGCCAGCAGAGCCGGGACAGGGGATGAGCAGTACTTC | CASRAGTGDEQYF
TRBJ2-6 | - | - | TRBV19 | TGTGCCACCTCGTTGACATCTGGGGCCAACGTCCTGACTTTC | CATSLTSGANVLTF